This paragraph covers one TCR beta chain sequence. Its antigen remains undetermined. Base qualities are not at hand, and no much larger clone is one base apart. These reads were obtained on an Illumina MiSeq. From the authors' description of their analysis: The Shannon-Wiener index, calculated in VDJtools, was used to measure repertoire diversity. TCRbeta clonotypes with a clonotype frequency of at least 3 were defined as expanded. TCRdb reprocessed the public reads (quality trimming at Q25 with fastp, clone calling with MiXCR) and kept in-frame beta chains. Rows with a matching CDR3 protein are joined into one entry that keeps the most common DNA and genes. TCRdb assigned the V and J calls; the authors' analysis was not used. Present in this sample are 490 or so distinct CDR3 sequences, roughly a sixth of which were seen just once. 18% of the sample belongs to the ten largest clones. Looking up the germline V gene yields CDR1 MNHEY and CDR2 SVGAGI. V was cut back by 9 bases and J by 0 bases, leaving a gap of 18 bases between them. Inclusive of the bounding cysteine and phenylalanine, the CDR3 is 15 residues long. Kept here is only the CDR3 DNA, which spans 45 bases and is read in frame from base 1.

Bulk UMI-based TCR sequencing was performed on four sorted CD4+ memory subsets (TCM, TEM, IL-7Rhigh TEMRA, IL-7R- TEMRA) to test a precursor-effector relationship among CD4 cytotoxic T cells. Cells were obtained from peripheral blood mononuclear cells isolated from human blood. These data are taken from a study of precursors of human CD4 cytotoxic T cells (dated by TCRdb to the late 2010s). For the wider study: In total, approximately 14 donors contributed CD4+ memory subsets to the bulk TCR-seq analysis. TCR-seq analysis of approximately 15 donors yielded TCRalpha and TCRbeta chain sequences (table S7). Results the study describes overall, beyond this receptor: According to the authors, a human observational design cannot definitively establish the direction of differentiation between precursor and effector cells. Only about 95% of the 14 donors were included in some bulk TCR-seq comparisons, which suggests that not every subset was available for every donor. A larger fraction of IL-7Rhigh TEMRA clonotypes than of TEM or TCM clonotypes was made up of expanded effector clonotypes. More restricted TCR repertoires, with lower diversity and more expanded clonotypes, were shown by IL-7Rhigh and IL-7R- TEMRA subsets than by TCM and TEM subsets.

The sequence links TRBV6-5 to TRBJ2-7, with no D gene named confidently. The clonotype comes from a human donor in good health. Material: memory CD4+ T cells from blood (PBMCs). The sequenced DNA is TGTGCCAGTGCGTCTTTGGGCAAAACCTCCTACGAGCAGTACTTC. This gives the protein CASASLGKTSYEQYF.